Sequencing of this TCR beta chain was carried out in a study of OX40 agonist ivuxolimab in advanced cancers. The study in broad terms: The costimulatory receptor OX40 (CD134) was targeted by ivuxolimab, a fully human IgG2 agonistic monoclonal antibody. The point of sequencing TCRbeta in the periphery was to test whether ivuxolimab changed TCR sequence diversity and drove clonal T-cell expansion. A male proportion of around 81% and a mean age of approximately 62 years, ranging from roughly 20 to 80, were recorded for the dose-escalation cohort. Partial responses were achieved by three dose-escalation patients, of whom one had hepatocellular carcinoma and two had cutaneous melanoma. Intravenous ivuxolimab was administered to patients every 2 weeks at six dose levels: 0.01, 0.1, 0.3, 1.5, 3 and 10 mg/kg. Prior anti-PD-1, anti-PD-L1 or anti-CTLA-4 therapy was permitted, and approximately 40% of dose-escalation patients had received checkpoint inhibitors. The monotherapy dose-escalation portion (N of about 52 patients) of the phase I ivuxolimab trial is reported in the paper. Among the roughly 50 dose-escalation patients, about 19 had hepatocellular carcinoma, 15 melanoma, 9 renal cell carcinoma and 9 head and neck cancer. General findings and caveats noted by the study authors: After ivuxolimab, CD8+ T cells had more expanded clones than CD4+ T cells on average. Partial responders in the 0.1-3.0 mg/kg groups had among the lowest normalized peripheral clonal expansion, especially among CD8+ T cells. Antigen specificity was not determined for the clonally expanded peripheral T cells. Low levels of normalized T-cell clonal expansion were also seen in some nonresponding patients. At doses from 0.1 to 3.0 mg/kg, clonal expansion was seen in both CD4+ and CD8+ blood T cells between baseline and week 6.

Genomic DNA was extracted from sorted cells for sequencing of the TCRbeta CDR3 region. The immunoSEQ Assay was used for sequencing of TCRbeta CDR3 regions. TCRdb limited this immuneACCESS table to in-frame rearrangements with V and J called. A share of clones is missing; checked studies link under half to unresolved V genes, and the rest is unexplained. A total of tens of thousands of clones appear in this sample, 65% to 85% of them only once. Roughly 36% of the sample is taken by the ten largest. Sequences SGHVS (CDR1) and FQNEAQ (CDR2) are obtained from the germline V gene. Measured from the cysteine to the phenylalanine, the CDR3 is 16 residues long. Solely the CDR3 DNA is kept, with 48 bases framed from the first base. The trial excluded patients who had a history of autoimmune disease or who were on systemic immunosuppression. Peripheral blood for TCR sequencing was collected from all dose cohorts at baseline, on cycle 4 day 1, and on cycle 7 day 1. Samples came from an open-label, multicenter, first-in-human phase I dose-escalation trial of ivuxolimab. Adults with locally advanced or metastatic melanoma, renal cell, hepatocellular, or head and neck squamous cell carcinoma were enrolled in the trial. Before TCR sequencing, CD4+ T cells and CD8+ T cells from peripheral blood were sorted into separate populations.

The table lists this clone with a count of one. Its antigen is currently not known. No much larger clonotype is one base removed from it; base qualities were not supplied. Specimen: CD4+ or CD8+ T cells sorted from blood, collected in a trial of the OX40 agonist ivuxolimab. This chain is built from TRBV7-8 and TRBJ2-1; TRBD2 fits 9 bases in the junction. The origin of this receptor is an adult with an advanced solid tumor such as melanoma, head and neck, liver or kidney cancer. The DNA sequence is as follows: TGTGCGGGAGGTTACGCGCGACTAGCGGATTCCAAGGGGTTGTTCTTC. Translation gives CAGGYARLADSKGLFF.